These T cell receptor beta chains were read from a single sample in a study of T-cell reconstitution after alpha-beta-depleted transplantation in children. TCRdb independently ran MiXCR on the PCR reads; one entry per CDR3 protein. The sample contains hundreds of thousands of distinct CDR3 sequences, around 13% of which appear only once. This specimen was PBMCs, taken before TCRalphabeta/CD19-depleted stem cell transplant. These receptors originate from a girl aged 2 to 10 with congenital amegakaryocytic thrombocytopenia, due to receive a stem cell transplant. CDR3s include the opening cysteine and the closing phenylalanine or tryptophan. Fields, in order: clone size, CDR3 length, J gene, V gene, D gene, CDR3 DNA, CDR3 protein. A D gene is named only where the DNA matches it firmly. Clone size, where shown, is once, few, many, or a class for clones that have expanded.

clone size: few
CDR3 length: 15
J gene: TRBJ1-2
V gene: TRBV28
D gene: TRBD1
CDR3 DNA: TGTGCCAGCAGTTTATTGACAGGGGGCCGTGATGGCTACACCTTC
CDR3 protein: CASSLLTGGRDGYTF

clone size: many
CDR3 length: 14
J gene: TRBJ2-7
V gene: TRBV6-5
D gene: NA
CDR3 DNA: TGTGCCAGCAGTTACTCTGAAGTCGACTACGAGCAGTACTTC
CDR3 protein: CASSYSEVDYEQYF

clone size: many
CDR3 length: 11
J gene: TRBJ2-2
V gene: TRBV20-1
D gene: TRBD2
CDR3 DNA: TGCAGTGCTAGCGGGACTAGGGCGCTGTTTTTT
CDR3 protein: CSASGTRALFF

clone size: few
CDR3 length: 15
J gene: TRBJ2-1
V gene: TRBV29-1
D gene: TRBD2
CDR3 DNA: TGCAGCGTTGAAGTCTCGGGCGGGAGGGCCCCTGAGCAGTTCTTC
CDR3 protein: CSVEVSGGRAPEQFF

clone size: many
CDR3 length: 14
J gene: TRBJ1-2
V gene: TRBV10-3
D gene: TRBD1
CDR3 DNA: TGTGCCATCAGTGGACAGGGGGCCGACTATGGCTACACCTTC
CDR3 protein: CAISGQGADYGYTF

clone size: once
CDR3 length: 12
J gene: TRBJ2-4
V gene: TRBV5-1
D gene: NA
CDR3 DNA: TGCGCCAGCAGCTTGTATGGGGTCATTCAGTACTTC
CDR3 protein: CASSLYGVIQYF

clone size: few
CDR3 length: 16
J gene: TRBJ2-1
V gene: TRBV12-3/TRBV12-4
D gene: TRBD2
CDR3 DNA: TGTGCCAGCAGCAAACGAGCGGGGCCCGACCTTAGGAAGCAGTTCTTC
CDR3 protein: CASSKRAGPDLRKQFF

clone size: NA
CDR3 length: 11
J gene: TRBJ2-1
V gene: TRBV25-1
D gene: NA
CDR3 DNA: TGTGCCAGCAGACGAAGGAGTGAGCAGTTCTTC
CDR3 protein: CASRRRSEQFF

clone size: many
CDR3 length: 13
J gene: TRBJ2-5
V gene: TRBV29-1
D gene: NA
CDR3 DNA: TGCAGCTCAGGCCCAGTCACCAAAGAGACCCAGTACTTC
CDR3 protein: CSSGPVTKETQYF

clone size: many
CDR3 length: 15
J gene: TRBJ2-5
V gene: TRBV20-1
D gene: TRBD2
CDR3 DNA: TGCAGTGCTTCGGGACTAGCGGGAGCACAAGAGACCCAGTACTTC
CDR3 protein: CSASGLAGAQETQYF

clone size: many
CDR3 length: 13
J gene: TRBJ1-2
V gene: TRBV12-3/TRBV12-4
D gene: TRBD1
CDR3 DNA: TGTGCCAGCAGTTTCTGGGACAGGTCGGGCTACACCTTC
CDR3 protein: CASSFWDRSGYTF

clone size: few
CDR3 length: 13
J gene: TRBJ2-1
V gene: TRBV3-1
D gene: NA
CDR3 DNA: TGTGCCAGCACAGCGACCAATTACAATGAGCAGTTCTTC
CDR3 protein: CASTATNYNEQFF

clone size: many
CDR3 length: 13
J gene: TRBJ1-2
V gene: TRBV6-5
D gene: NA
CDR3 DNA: TGTGCCAGCAGTCGGGAACCCGGCTATGGCTACACCTTC
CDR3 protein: CASSREPGYGYTF

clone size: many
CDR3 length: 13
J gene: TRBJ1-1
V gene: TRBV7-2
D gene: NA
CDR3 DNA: TGTGCCAGCAGCCCTCCCCCGAACACTGAAGCTTTCTTT
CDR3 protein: CASSPPPNTEAFF

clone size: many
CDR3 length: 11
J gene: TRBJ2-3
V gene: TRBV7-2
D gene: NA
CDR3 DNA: TGTGCCAGCAGCAACGTTGATACGCAGTATTTT
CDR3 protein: CASSNVDTQYF

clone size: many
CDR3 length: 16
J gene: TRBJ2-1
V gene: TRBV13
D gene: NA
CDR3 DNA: TGTGCCAGCAGCTTATTGGGAGGCATGTCCTACAATGAGCAGTTCTTC
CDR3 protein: CASSLLGGMSYNEQFF

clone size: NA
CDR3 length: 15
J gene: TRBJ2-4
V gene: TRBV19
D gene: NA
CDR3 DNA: TGTGCCAGTAGTAGGATCGACACGGCCAAAAACATTCAGTACTTC
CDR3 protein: CASSRIDTAKNIQYF

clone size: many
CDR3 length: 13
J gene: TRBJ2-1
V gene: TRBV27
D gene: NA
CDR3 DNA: TGTGCCAGCAGTTTCTCTCAATACAATGAGCAGTTCTTC
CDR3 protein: CASSFSQYNEQFF

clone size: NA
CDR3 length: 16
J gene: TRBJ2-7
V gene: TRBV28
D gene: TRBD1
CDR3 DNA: TGTGCCAGCAGTTTATGGTTACGGACAGGGGGATACGAGCAGTACTTC
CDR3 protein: CASSLWLRTGGYEQYF

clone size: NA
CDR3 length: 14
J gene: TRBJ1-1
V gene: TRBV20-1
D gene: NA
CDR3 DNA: TGCAGTGCTAGAGTTGACAAGGACGGGATGGAAGCTTTCTTT
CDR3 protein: CSARVDKDGMEAFF

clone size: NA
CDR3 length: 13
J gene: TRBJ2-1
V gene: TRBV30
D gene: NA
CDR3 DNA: TGTGCCTGGAGTGTACAGGTCGGGAATGAGCAGTTCTTC
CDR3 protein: CAWSVQVGNEQFF

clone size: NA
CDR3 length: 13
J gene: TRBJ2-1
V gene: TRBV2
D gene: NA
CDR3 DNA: TGTGCCATCCTGAGCCCCCCCGTCAATGAGCAGTTCTTC
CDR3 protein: CAILSPPVNEQFF

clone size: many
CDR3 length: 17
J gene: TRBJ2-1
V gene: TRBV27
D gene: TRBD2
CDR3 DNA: TGTGCCAGCAGTTCTCTCGTTTATGCGGGAGGGCCCAATGAGCAGTTCTTC
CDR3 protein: CASSSLVYAGGPNEQFF

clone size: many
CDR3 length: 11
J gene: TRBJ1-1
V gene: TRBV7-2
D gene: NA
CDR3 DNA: TGTGCCAGCAGCACGACTGCCAGAGCTTTCTTT
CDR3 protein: CASSTTARAFF

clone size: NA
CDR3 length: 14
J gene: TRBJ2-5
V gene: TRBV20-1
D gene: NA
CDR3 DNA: TGCAGTGCTAGCCAGGGGACCGCTGCGGAGACCCAGTACTTC
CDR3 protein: CSASQGTAAETQYF

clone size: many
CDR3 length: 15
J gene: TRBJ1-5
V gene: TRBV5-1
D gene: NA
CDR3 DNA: TGCGCCAGCAGCCTGGAAGGGATTTCCAATCAGCCCCAGCATTTT
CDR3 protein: CASSLEGISNQPQHF

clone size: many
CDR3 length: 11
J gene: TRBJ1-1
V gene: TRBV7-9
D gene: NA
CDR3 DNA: TGTGTCTCCGCAGAGAACACTGAAGCTTTCTTT
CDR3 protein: CVSAENTEAFF

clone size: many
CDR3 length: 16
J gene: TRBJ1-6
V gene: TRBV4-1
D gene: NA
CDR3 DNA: TGCGCCAGCAGCCCCGACACCGGCGTTCGGAATTCACCCCTCCACTTT
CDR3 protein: CASSPDTGVRNSPLHF